A selection of T cell receptor beta chains follows, all from one sample in a study of blood T cell repertoires in COVID-19. TCRdb's table, derived via immunoSEQ multiplex PCR, lists solely in-frame clones and lacks some. The table shows a few hundred thousand clones, with 85% to 90% occurring only once. Sequencing input: peripheral blood. Source of these receptors: a woman in her twenties or thirties with COVID-19, enrolled during active disease. The CDR3 runs from the conserved cysteine through the conserved F or W. The order of the fields is V gene, D gene, J gene, clone size, CDR3 protein, CDR3 DNA. The D gene is left open where the match is weak. Not all rows give a size; the values are once, few, many and, for expanded clones, a class.

v_call: TRBV27
d_call: .
j_call: TRBJ2-7
clone_size: .
cdr3_aa: CASSLRGTSSSYEQYF
cdr3_nt: TGTGCCAGCAGTTTAAGAGGGACAAGTAGTTCCTACGAGCAGTACTTC

v_call: TRBV28
d_call: TRBD2
j_call: TRBJ2-3
clone_size: .
cdr3_aa: CASSIAGTQYF
cdr3_nt: TGTGCCAGCTCTATAGCGGGAACGCAGTATTTT

v_call: TRBV5-1
d_call: TRBD2
j_call: TRBJ2-1
clone_size: .
cdr3_aa: CASSYSGGYNEQFF
cdr3_nt: TGCGCCAGCAGCTACAGCGGGGGTTACAATGAGCAGTTCTTC

v_call: TRBV4-1
d_call: TRBD1
j_call: TRBJ1-5
clone_size: .
cdr3_aa: CASSQTVGTGDQPQHF
cdr3_nt: TGCGCCAGCAGCCAAACAGTTGGTACAGGGGATCAGCCCCAGCATTTT

v_call: TRBV27
d_call: TRBD2
j_call: TRBJ2-2
clone_size: .
cdr3_aa: CASRDGRATNTGELFF
cdr3_nt: TGTGCCAGCAGGGACGGGAGGGCCACGAACACCGGGGAGCTGTTTTTT

v_call: TRBV25-1
d_call: .
j_call: TRBJ2-3
clone_size: .
cdr3_aa: CASSLQHTDTQYF
cdr3_nt: TGTGCCAGCAGTCTACAGCACACAGATACGCAGTATTTT

v_call: TRBV5-1
d_call: TRBD1
j_call: TRBJ1-1
clone_size: .
cdr3_aa: CASSLVTGGAAAEAFF
cdr3_nt: TGCGCCAGCAGCTTGGTGACAGGGGGCGCCGCGGCTGAAGCTTTCTTT

v_call: TRBV11-2
d_call: .
j_call: TRBJ1-1
clone_size: .
cdr3_aa: CASSTGITEAFF
cdr3_nt: TGTGCCAGCAGTACAGGGATCACTGAAGCTTTCTTT

v_call: TRBV11-1
d_call: .
j_call: TRBJ2-1
clone_size: .
cdr3_aa: CASSLRSYNEQFF
cdr3_nt: TGTGCCAGCAGCTTACGCTCCTACAATGAGCAGTTCTTC

v_call: TRBV19
d_call: .
j_call: TRBJ1-1
clone_size: few
cdr3_aa: CASSLGYIGGNTEAFF
cdr3_nt: TGTGCCAGTAGCCTAGGTTACATTGGAGGGAACACTGAAGCTTTCTTT

v_call: TRBV5-4
d_call: .
j_call: TRBJ2-4
clone_size: .
cdr3_aa: CASSPLEGNIQYF
cdr3_nt: TGTGCCAGCAGCCCCCTTGAGGGAAACATTCAGTACTTC

v_call: TRBV5-1
d_call: TRBD2
j_call: TRBJ2-7
clone_size: .
cdr3_aa: CASSSTGGGRALEQYF
cdr3_nt: TGCGCCAGCAGCTCAACAGGAGGCGGGAGGGCCCTCGAGCAGTACTTC

v_call: TRBV5-1
d_call: TRBD1
j_call: TRBJ2-7
clone_size: .
cdr3_aa: CASSLEGTGRYEQYF
cdr3_nt: TGCGCCAGCAGCTTGGAGGGGACAGGGAGGTACGAGCAGTACTTC

v_call: TRBV2
d_call: TRBD2
j_call: TRBJ2-2
clone_size: .
cdr3_aa: CASRGLAGTTGELFF
cdr3_nt: TGTGCCAGCAGAGGACTAGCGGGAACCACCGGGGAGCTGTTTTTT

v_call: TRBV27
d_call: TRBD1
j_call: TRBJ1-2
clone_size: .
cdr3_aa: CASSSGGYGYTF
cdr3_nt: TGTGCCAGCAGTTCAGGGGGATACGGCTACACCTTC

v_call: TRBV5-1
d_call: .
j_call: TRBJ2-2
clone_size: .
cdr3_aa: CASTNLNQGGELFF
cdr3_nt: TGCGCCAGCACCAACCTCAACCAGGGCGGGGAGCTGTTTTTT

v_call: TRBV12-3/TRBV12-4
d_call: TRBD1
j_call: TRBJ2-5
clone_size: .
cdr3_aa: CASSLQGAETQYF
cdr3_nt: TGTGCCAGCAGTTTACAGGGGGCCGAGACCCAGTACTTC

v_call: TRBV25-1
d_call: .
j_call: TRBJ1-3
clone_size: .
cdr3_aa: CASSDPPSSGNTIYF
cdr3_nt: TGTGCCAGCAGTGACCCACCCAGCTCTGGAAACACCATATATTTT

v_call: TRBV4-1
d_call: .
j_call: TRBJ1-5
clone_size: few
cdr3_aa: CASSHRVGQPQHF
cdr3_nt: TGCGCCAGCAGTCACAGGGTTGGTCAGCCCCAGCATTTT